Given below is one TCR beta chain in context. Time point defined: 2015-2016 season, 7 days after influenza vaccination. Adults were given seasonal inactivated influenza vaccine, and blood CD4 subsets were sorted before and after vaccination. Excluded were substance abuse, HIV/AIDS, active cancer, immunomodulatory drugs and active illness. Sequencing was performed with immunoSEQ multiplex PCR; in TCRdb, only in-frame clones are kept and a portion is missing. The sample lists around 7,000 clones, roughly four fifths occurring once. This sample stems from a study of follicular helper T cells after annual influenza vaccination. The germline V and J ends were trimmed by 3 bases and 5 bases, with 17 bases remaining between them. CDR1 KGHSH and CDR2 LQKENI come from the germline V gene. There are 15 residues in the CDR3.

The V and J genes are TRBV18 and TRBJ2-7, with TRBD1 as a possible D gene (6 bases). The clonotype comes from an adult who received the influenza vaccine. This specimen was CXCR5- memory CD4+ T cells sorted from blood, taken 7 days after influenza vaccination. CDR3 loop: CASSPAGTPKDEQYF. CDR3 nucleotides: TGTGCCAGCTCACCCGCCGGGACACCGAAGGACGAGCAGTACTTC.